This TCR beta chain was retrieved from a study of T-cell reconstitution after alpha-beta-depleted transplantation in children (TCRdb year 2016). With regard to the full study: The study quantitatively tracked T-cell immune reconstitution after TCRalphabeta/CD19-depleted allogeneic hematopoietic cell transplantation in children using TCR repertoire profiling.

This clonotype was observed many times. Its antigen has not been determined. No much larger clonotype is one base removed from it; base qualities were not supplied. Relative to germline, V is missing 6 bases and J is missing 0 bases, with 3 bases of the junction outside any gene match. Including cysteine and phenylalanine, the CDR3 has 14 amino acids. The sequence is cut down to CDR3 DNA, 42 bases in frame from base 1. Library preparation employed PCR. The instrument given in TCRdb is Illumina HiSeq 2500. TCR library preparation used molecular barcoding, with unique molecular identifiers applied to normalize quantification of the TCRbeta repertoire. TCRdb ran its own pipeline on the public reads, namely fastp trimming at Q25 and MiXCR clone calling, and kept in-frame beta chains. Identical CDR3 proteins give one entry, which carries the most common genes and DNA. The sample data list almost 500,000 distinct CDR3 sequences, and approximately 13% of these were observed just once. The ten largest make up around 6% of the sample.

The receptor chain draws on TRBV12-3 or TRBV12-4 and TRBJ2-5; a stretch of 8 junction bases matches TRBD1. The sample here was PBMCs from the stem cell graft donor, taken from the stem cell graft. The receptor's source is a human donor who donated a stem cell graft to a child with combined immunodeficiency. This receptor carries the CDR3 CASSSDRDQETQYF. The DNA sequence is as follows: TGTGCCAGCAGCTCGGACAGGGACCAAGAGACCCAGTACTTC.